A selection of T cell receptor beta chains follows, all from one sample in a study of OX40 agonist ivuxolimab in advanced cancers. Libraries were prepared by immunoSEQ multiplex PCR; TCRdb keeps only in-frame clonotypes and omits some of them. This table has about 46,000 clones, around nine tenths appearing once. This specimen consisted of CD4+ or CD8+ T cells sorted from blood, obtained in a trial of the OX40 agonist ivuxolimab. The receptors were sampled from an adult with an advanced solid tumor such as melanoma, head and neck, liver or kidney cancer. Each CDR3 is given with its conserved first and last residue.

v_gene	j_gene	CDR3aa
TRBV15	TRBJ2-7	CATSRVEAYEQYF
TRBV4-2	TRBJ1-2	CASSQGPRDRANYGYTF
TRBV18	TRBJ2-1	CASSSRSRVLNEQFF
TRBV7-6	TRBJ2-3	CASSSSSGGPEDTQYF
TRBV9	TRBJ1-1	CASSSPGPANTEAFF
TRBV5-1	TRBJ2-1	CASRSGTSGRVYNEQFF
TRBV9	TRBJ1-1	CASSVVTSPPF
TRBV4-1	TRBJ1-4	CASSHREKLFF
TRBV7-9	TRBJ1-5	CASSSRQGGEEMPQHF
TRBV27	TRBJ2-1	CASSLLSSEEEQFF
TRBV15	TRBJ1-4	CATSRVRDRYNEKLFF
TRBV4-1	TRBJ2-5	CASSPRSAREGQETQYF
TRBV11-2	TRBJ2-7	CASSLGSYEQYF
TRBV20-1	TRBJ2-7	CSATRTGERHF
TRBV7-9	TRBJ2-2	CASSLNRPGSTGELFF
TRBV25-1	TRBJ2-1	CASLGGSLYNEQFF
TRBV28	TRBJ1-2	CASNDPGMRGFYGYTF
TRBV28	TRBJ2-3	CASSLWLAGEVGTDTQYF
TRBV12-5	TRBJ2-2	CATTGQGNSGELFF
TRBV27	TRBJ1-1	CASSDPGNTEAFF
TRBV21-1	TRBJ1-1	CASSKDKGPARNTEAFF
TRBV9	TRBJ1-2	CASSDPGRNFYGYTF
TRBV9	TRBJ2-1	CASSVDGRTYNEQFF
TRBV11-1	TRBJ2-1	CASSLASGTSGYNEQFF
TRBV5-6	TRBJ2-3	CASSPSTDTQYF
TRBV5-4	TRBJ2-1	CASSPVVNEQFF
TRBV4-3	TRBJ1-4	CASSQMGQANEKLFF
TRBV25-1	TRBJ1-4	CASSEYVAGGKRGEKLFF
TRBV5-1	TRBJ2-5	CASSGTGETQYF
TRBV7-9	TRBJ2-1	CASSSRLAGTNYNEQFF
TRBV28	TRBJ1-3	CASNRGTPGNTIYF
TRBV9	TRBJ2-7	CASSPSGPPAYEQYF
TRBV6-5	TRBJ1-2	CASSYAQDFYGYTF
TRBV6-6	TRBJ2-6	CATRGTAGANVLTF
TRBV6-1	TRBJ2-3	CASRQVDTQYF
TRBV9	TRBJ2-2	CASSPLGITGELFF
TRBV7-2	TRBJ2-5	CASSLEAAGVQETQYF
TRBV6-5	TRBJ2-3	CASTFKGRGDTQYF
TRBV28	TRBJ2-5	CASSFPSTGPQETQYF
TRBV9	TRBJ2-2	CASSFRLAESSTGELFF
TRBV4-1	TRBJ1-2	CASSQEIGNYGYTF
TRBV9	TRBJ1-2	CASSATRAGYTF
TRBV5-1	TRBJ1-4	CASSPWGGVGEKLFF
TRBV2	TRBJ2-1	CASLGTLEFF
TRBV7-8	TRBJ1-3	CASSYLNLVSAGNTIYF
TRBV7-2	TRBJ1-5	CASSLRSGVNQPQHF
TRBV9	TRBJ1-1	CASSVLQGEAFF
TRBV27	TRBJ2-7	CASSLGVRYEQYF
TRBV4-1	TRBJ2-1	CASSQYVRLVEDEQFF
TRBV4-3	TRBJ2-7	CASSQDPRGAGISYEQYF
TRBV5-4	TRBJ2-5	CASSQSGSGETQYF
TRBV4-3	TRBJ2-1	CASSQTVSGGSYNEQFF
TRBV27	TRBJ2-3	CASSFLTGDADTQYF
TRBV27	TRBJ2-7	CASSPGRGHYEQYF
TRBV5-1	TRBJ2-7	CASSMGQGNYEQYF
TRBV5-8	TRBJ2-2	CASSFYTGELFF
TRBV27	TRBJ1-2	CASSWQGKDGYTF
TRBV5-1	TRBJ1-1	CASSLRGDEAFF
TRBV7-9	TRBJ2-5	CASSRDRETQYF